This T cell receptor beta chain emerged from a study of T cells after yellow fever vaccination. The CDR3 loop spans 13 amino acids. The germline V gene has CDR1 MNHEY and CDR2 SMNVEV (reference sequence). V dropped 2 bases and J dropped 1 base, with 4 bases sitting between them. This clonotype was seen many times. TCRdb passed the 5' RACE reads through MiXCR, listing each CDR3 protein once. The data hold some 99,000 distinct CDR3 sequences, with roughly 5.2% observed a single time. The receptor was isolated from a man aged 18 to 29 who received the YFV17D yellow fever vaccine. This chain connects TRBV27 to TRBJ2-3; unclear D gene. This specimen consisted of CD8+ T cells sorted from PBMCs, obtained 10 days after the yellow fever booster vaccination. CDR3 amino acids: CASSLGGTDTQYF. DNA for the CDR3: TGTGCCAGCAGTTTAGGAGGCACAGATACGCAGTATTTT.